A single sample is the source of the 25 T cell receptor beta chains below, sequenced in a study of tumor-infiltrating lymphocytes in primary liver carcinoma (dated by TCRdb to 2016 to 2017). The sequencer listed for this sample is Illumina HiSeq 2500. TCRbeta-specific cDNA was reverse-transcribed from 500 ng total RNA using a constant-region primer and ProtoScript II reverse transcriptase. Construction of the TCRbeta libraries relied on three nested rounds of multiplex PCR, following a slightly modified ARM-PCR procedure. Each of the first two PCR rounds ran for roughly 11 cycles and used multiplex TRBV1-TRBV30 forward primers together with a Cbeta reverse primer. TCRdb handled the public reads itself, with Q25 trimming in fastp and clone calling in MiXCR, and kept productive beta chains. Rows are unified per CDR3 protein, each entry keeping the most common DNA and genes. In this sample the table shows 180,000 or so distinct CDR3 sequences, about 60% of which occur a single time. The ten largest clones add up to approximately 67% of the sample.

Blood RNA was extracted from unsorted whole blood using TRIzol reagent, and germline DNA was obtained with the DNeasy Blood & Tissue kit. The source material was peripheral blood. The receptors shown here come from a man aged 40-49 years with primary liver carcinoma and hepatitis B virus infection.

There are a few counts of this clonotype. The CDR3 nucleotides are TGCGCCAGCAGCGAAAGCTGGACAGGGGTGGATGGAGAAAAACTGTTTTTT. It is translated as CASSESWTGVDGEKLFF. The rearrangement links TRBV4-1 to TRBJ1-4, with 9 bases aligning to TRBD1. With V trimmed by 5 bases and J by 8 bases, 15 bases remained unmatched. This CDR3 has 17 residues. The germline CDR1 and CDR2 sequences are MGHRA and YSYEKL.

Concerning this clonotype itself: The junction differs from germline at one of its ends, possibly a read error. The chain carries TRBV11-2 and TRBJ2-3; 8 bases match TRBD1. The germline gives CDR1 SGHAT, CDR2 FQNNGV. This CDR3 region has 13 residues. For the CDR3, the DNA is TGTACCAGCAGTGGTGACAGGGGTGATACGCGGTATTTT. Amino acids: CTSSGDRGDTRYF. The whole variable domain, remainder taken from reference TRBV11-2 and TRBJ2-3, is EAGVAQSPRYKIIEKRQSVAFWCNPISGHATLYWYQQILGQGPKLLIQFQNNGVVDDSQLPKDRFSAERLKGVDSTLKIQPAKLEDSAVYLCTSSGDRGDTRYFGPGTRLTVL.

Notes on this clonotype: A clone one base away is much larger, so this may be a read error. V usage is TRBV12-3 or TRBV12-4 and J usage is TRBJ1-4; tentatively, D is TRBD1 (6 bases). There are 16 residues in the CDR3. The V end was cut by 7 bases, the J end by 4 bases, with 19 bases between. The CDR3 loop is CASILTGGAGNEKLFF. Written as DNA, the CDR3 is TGTGCCAGCATTTTGACGGGGGGCGCGGGTAATGAAAAACTGTTTTTT.

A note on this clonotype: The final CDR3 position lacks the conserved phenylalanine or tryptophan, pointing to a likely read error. The CDR3 DNA is TGCAGCGTTCTCGGGACAGGGGCTTCGGCGGGCACCTACGAGCAGTACTCC. It codes for CSVLGTGASAGTYEQYS. V gene TRBV29-1 combines with J gene TRBJ2-7; 10 bases match TRBD1. The CDR3 loop spans 17 amino acids. Per the germline V gene, CDR1 is SQVTM and CDR2 is ANQGSEA. V gave up 5 bases and J gave up 2 bases; unmatched junction bases: 15.

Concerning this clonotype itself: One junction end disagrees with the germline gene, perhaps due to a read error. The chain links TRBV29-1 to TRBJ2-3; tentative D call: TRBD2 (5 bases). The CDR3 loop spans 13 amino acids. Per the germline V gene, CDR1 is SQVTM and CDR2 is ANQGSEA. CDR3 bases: TGCAGCGTTAAGTTCGGGATCACAGATTCGCAGTATTTT. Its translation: CSVKFGITDSQYF.

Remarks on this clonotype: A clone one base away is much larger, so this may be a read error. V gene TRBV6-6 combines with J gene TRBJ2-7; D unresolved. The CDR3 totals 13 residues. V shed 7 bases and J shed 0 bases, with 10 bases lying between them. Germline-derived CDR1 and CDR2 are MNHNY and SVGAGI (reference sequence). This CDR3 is CASTGRGSYEQYF. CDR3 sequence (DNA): TGTGCCAGCACCGGACGAGGCTCCTACGAGCAGTACTTC.

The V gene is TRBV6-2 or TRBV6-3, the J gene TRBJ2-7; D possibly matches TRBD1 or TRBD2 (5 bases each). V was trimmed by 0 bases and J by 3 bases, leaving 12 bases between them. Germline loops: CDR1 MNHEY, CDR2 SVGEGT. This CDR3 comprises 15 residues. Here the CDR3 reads CASSYSTGGFYEQYF. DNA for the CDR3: TGTGCCAGCAGTTACTCAACAGGCGGGTTCTACGAGCAGTACTTC.

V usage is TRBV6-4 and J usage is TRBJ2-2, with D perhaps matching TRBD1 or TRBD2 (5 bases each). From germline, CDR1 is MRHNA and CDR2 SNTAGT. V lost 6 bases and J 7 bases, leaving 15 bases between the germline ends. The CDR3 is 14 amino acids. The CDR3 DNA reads TGTGCCAGCAGCCCGGGACCACGGAACGGGGAGCTGTTTTTT. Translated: CASSPGPRNGELFF.

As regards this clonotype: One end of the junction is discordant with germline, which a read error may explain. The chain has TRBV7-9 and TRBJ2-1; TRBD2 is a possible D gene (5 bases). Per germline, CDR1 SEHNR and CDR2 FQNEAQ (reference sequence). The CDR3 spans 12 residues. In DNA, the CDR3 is TGTGCCGGCAACCTTGCCCGGGGTGAGCAGCTCTTC. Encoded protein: CAGNLARGEQLF.

The DNA of the CDR3 is TGTGCCAGCAGCCCCCAGTGTAGGGATTCACCCCTCCACTTT. Translation gives CASSPQCRDSPLHF. The gene calls are TRBV6-1 and TRBJ1-6; D uncertain. V was cut by 6 bases and J by 8 bases, with 14 bases left in between. CDR3 length equals 14 residues. Germline V lookup: CDR1 MNHNS, CDR2 SASEGT.

CDR3: CSVATRVGYGYTF. In DNA form, the CDR3 reads TGCAGCGTAGCGACAAGGGTGGGCTATGGCTACACCTTC. The chain is built from TRBV29-1 and TRBJ1-2; D gene unclear. Germline assignment: CDR1 SQVTM and CDR2 ANQGSEA. The CDR3 loop spans 13 amino acids. Trimming shortened V by 6 bases and J by 4 bases, and 15 bases separated the two germline ends.

CDR3 in DNA: TGCAGCGACCAAGAAGCGCCGAAGGGGGTCACTGAAGCTTTCTTT. It codes for CSDQEAPKGVTEAFF. J is TRBJ1-1 and V is TRBV29-1, with D possibly matching TRBD1 (6 bases). The CDR3 loop spans 15 amino acids. Germline CDR1 and CDR2: SQVTM and ANQGSEA. V was shortened by 7 bases and J by 4 bases, with 22 bases between the two germline ends.

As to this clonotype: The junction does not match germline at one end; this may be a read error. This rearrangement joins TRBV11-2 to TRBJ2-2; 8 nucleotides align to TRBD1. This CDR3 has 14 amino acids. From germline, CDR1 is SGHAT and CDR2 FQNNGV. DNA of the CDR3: TGTGCCAGGAGCTTAGGACAGGGTGGCGGGGAGCTGCTTTTT. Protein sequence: CARSLGQGGGELLF.

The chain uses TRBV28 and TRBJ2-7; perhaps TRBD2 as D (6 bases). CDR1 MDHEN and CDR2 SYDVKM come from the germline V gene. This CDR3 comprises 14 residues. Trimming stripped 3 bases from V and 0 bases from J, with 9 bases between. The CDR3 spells CASSLGGTSYEQYF. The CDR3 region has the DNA TGTGCCAGCAGTTTGGGCGGGACCTCCTACGAGCAGTACTTC.

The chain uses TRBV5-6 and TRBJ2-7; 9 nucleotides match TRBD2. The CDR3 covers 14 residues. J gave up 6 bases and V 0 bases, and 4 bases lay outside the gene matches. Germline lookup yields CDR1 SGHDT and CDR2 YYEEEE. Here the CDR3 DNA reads TGTGCCAGCAGCTTGGCGATAGCGGGAGTCGAGCAGTACTTC. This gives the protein CASSLAIAGVEQYF.

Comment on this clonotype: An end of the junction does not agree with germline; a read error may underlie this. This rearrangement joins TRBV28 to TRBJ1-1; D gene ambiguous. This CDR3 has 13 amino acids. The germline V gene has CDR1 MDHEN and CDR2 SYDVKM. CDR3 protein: CASSPSANTETFF. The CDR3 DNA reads TGTGCCAGCAGCCCCTCGGCTAACACTGAAACTTTCTTT.

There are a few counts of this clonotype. CDR3 in DNA: TGTGCCGGCGAGGACAGGGGGGCAGCGCGTGGTTACAATGAGCAGTTCTTC. It translates to CAGEDRGAARGYNEQFF. This chain joins TRBV6-1 and TRBJ2-1; 10 nucleotides agree with TRBD1. The length of the CDR3 is 17 residues. Trimming took 11 bases from V and 4 from J; bases not matched to a gene: 17. The V gene's germline CDR1 is MNHNS and CDR2 SASEGT.

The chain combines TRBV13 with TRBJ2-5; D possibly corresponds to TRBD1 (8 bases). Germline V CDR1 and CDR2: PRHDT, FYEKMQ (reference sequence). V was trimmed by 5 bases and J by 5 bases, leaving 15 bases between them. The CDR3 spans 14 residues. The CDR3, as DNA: TGTGCCAGCAGCATAACAGGGGGAGGGGAGACCCAGTACTTC. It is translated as CASSITGGGETQYF.

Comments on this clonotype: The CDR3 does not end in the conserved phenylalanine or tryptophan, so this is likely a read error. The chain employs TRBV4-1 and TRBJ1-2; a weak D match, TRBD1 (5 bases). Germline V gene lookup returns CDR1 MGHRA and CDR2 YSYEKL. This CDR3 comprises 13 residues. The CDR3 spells CASSETAKYGYTV. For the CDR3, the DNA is TGCGCCAGCAGCGAGACAGCTAAGTATGGCTACACCGTC.

The CDR3, as DNA: TGTGCCAGCAGTGAGCTAGGCCCTAGAAACACCATATATTTT. Its translation: CASSELGPRNTIYF. This chain joins TRBV6-5 and TRBJ1-3, with D hard to call. V was cut by 5 bases and J by 5 bases, with 13 bases left in between. Germline assignment: CDR1 MNHEY and CDR2 SVGAGI. The CDR3 loop spans 14 amino acids.

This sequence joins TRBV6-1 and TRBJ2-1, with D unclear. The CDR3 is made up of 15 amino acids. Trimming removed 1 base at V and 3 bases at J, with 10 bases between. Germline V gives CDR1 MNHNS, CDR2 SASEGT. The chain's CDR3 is CASSEGLQRYNEQFF. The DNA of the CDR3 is TGTGCCAGCAGTGAAGGACTGCAGCGCTACAATGAGCAGTTCTTC.

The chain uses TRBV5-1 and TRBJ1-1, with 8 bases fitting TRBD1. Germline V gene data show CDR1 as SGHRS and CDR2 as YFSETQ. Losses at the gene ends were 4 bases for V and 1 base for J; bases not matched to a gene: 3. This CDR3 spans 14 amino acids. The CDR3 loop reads CASSTGQANTEAFF. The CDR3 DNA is TGCGCCAGCAGCACGGGACAGGCGAACACTGAAGCTTTCTTT. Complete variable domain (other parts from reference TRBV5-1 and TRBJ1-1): KAGVTQTPRYLIKTRGQQVTLSCSPISGHRSVSWYQQTPGQGLQFLFEYFSETQRNKGNFPGRFSGRQFSNSRSEMNVSTLELGDSALYLCASSTGQANTEAFFGQGTRLTVV.

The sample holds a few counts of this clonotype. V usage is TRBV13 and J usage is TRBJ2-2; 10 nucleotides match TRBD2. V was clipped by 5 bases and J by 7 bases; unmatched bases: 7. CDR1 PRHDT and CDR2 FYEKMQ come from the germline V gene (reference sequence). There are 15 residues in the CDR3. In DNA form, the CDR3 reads TGTGCCAGCAGCATCCTAGGGACTAGCGTCGGGGAGCTGTTTTTT. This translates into CASSILGTSVGELFF. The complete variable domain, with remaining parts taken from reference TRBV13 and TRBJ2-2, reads AAGVIQSPRHLIKEKRETATLKCYPIPRHDTVYWYQQGPGQDPQFLISFYEKMQSDKGSIPDRFSAQQFSDYHSELNMSSLELGDSALYFCASSILGTSVGELFFGEGSRLTVL.

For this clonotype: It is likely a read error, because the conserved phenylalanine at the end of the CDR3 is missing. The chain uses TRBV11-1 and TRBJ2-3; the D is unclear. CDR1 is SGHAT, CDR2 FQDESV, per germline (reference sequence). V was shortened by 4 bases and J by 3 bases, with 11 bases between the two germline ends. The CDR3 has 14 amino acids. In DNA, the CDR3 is TGTGCCAGCAGCTCCGGTTTCGGTACAGATACGCAGTATTCT. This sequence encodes CASSSGFGTDTQYS.

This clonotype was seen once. The CDR3: CASSRTSGIADTQYF. The CDR3 bases are TGTGCCAGCAGCAGGACTAGCGGGATAGCAGATACGCAGTATTTT. J is TRBJ2-3 and V is TRBV7-9; TRBD2 matches 12 bases. The CDR3 consists of 15 residues. CDR1 is SEHNR, CDR2 FQNEAQ, per germline (reference sequence). V trimming: 5 bases; J trimming: 4 bases; junction bases outside the gene matches: 4.